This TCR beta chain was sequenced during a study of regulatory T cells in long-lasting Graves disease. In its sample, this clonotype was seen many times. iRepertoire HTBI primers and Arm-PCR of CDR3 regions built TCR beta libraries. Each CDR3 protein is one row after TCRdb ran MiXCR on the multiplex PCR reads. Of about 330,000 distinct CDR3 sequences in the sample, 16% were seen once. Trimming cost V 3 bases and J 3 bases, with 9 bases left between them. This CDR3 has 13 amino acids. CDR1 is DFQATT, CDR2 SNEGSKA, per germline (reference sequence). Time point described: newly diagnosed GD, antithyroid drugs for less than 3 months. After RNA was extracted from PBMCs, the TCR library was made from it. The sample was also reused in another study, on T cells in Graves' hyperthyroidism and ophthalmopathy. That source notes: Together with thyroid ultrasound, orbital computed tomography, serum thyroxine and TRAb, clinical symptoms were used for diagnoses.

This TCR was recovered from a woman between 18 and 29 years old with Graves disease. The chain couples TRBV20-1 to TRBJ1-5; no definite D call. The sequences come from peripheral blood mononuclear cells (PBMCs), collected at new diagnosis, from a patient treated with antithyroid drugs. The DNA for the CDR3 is TGCAGTGCTAGGCGACAATTCAATCAGCCCCAGCATTTT. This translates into CSARRQFNQPQHF.